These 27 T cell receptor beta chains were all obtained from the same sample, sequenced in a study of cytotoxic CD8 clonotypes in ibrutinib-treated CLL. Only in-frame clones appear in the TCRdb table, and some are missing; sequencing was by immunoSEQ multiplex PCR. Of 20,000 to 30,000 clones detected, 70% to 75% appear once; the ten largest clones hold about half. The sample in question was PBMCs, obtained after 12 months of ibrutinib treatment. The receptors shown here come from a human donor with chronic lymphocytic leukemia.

The CDR3 protein is CASSLGQGNTIYF. The CDR3 region has the DNA TGTGCCAGCAGTTTAGGGCAGGGAAACACCATATATTTT. This chain joins TRBV27 and TRBJ1-3; D is undetermined. This CDR3 has 13 residues. Germline V gene data show CDR1 as MNHEY and CDR2 as SMNVEV (reference sequence). V lost 2 bases and J 4 bases, leaving 6 bases between the germline ends.

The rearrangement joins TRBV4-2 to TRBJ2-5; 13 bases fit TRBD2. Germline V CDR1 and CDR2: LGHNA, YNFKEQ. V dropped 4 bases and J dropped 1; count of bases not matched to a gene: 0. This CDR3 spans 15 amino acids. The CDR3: CASSRTSGGQETQYF. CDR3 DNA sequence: TGTGCCAGCAGCCGGACTAGCGGGGGCCAAGAGACCCAGTACTTC.

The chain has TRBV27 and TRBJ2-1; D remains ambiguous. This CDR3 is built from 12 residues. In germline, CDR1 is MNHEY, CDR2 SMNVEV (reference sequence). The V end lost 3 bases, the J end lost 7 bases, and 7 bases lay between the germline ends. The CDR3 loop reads CASSLVGNEQFF. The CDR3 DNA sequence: TGTGCCAGCAGTTTGGTCGGAAATGAGCAGTTCTTC.

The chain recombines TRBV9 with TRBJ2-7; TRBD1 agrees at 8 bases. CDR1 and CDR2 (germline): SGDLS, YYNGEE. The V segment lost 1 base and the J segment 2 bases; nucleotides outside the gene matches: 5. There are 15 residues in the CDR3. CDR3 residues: CASSVSQGGPYEQYF. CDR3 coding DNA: TGTGCCAGCAGCGTATCACAGGGGGGCCCCTACGAGCAGTACTTC.

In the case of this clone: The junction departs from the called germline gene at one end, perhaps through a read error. The CDR3 coding sequence is TGTGCTAGCAGCCGGGACGTCTCTGGAAACACCATATATTTT. As protein: CASSRDVSGNTIYF. The chain couples TRBV7-7 to TRBJ1-3, with D possibly being TRBD1 (5 bases). This CDR3 contains 14 residues. Per germline, CDR1 SSHAT and CDR2 FNYEAQ (reference sequence). The full variable domain, rest sourced from reference TRBV7-7 and TRBJ1-3, is GAGVSQSPRYKVTKRGQDVTLRCDPISSHATLYWYQQALGQGPEFLTYFNYEAQPDKSGLPSDRFSAERPEGSISTLTIQRTEQRDSAMYRCASSRDVSGNTIYFGEGSWLTVV.

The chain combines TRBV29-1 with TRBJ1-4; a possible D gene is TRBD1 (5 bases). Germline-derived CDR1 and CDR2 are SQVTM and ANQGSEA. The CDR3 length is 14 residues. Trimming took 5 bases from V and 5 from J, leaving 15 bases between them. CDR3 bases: TGCAGCGTTAATCATCGGCAGGGCAATGAAAAACTGTTTTTT. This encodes CSVNHRQGNEKLFF.

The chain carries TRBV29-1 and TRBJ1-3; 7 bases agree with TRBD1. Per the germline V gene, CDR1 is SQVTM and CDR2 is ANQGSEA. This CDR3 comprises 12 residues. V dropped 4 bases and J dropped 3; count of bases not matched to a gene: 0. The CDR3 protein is CSVGQGGNTIYF. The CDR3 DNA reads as TGCAGCGTTGGACAGGGTGGAAACACCATATATTTT.

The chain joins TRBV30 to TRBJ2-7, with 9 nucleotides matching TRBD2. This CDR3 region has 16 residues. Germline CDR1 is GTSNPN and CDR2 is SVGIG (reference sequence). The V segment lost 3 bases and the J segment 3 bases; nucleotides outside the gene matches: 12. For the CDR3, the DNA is TGTGCCTGGAGGCCCCCCCGGAGCGGGAGGTACTACGAGCAGTACTTC. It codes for CAWRPPRSGRYYEQYF.

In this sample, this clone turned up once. The CDR3, as DNA: TGTGCCACCAGCAGATCTGTGAATAGCAATCAGCCCCAGCATTTT. This codes for CATSRSVNSNQPQHF. The rearrangement uses TRBV15 and TRBJ1-5, with D unclear. This CDR3 is 15 amino acids long. V lost 2 bases and J lost 0, with 8 bases in between. CDR1 and CDR2 (germline): LNHNV, YYDKDF (reference sequence).

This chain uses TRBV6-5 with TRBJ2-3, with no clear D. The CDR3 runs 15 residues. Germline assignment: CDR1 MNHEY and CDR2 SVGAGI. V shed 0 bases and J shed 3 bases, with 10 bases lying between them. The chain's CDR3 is CASSYSKRVTDTQYF. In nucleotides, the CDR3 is TGTGCCAGCAGTTACTCGAAACGGGTAACAGATACGCAGTATTTT.

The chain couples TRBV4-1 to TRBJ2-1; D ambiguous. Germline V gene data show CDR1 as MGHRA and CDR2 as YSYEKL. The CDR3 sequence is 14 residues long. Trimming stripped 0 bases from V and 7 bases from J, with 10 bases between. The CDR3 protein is CASSQEWAVNEQFF. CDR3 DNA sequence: TGCGCCAGCAGCCAAGAGTGGGCGGTTAATGAGCAGTTCTTC.

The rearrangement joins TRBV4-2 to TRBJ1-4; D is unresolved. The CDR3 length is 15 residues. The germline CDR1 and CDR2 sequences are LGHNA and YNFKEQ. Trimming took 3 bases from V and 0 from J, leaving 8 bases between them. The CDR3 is CASSQGGSTNEKLFF. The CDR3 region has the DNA TGTGCCAGCAGCCAGGGTGGGTCAACTAATGAAAAACTGTTTTTT.

The CDR3 spells CASKNRASYEQYF. CDR3 nucleotide sequence: TGTGCCAGCAAGAACAGGGCCTCCTACGAGCAGTACTTC. The V gene is TRBV28, the J gene TRBJ2-7; TRBD1 might be the D (6 bases). Germline CDR1 and CDR2: MDHEN and SYDVKM. With 7 bases removed from V and 0 bases from J, the gap between germline ends came to 10 bases. This CDR3 comprises 13 residues.

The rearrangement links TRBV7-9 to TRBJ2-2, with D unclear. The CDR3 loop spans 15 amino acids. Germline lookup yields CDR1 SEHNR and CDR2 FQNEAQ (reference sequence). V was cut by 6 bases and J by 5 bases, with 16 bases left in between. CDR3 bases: TGTGCCAGCAGTTACGATTCGGAAGGGACCGGGGAGCTGTTTTTT. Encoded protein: CASSYDSEGTGELFF.

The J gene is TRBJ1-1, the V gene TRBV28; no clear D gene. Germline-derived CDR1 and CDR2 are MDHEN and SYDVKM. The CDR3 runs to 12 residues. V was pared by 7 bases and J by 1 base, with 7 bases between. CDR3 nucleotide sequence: TGTGCCAGCAAAAATGGGAACACTGAAGCTTTCTTT. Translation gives CASKNGNTEAFF. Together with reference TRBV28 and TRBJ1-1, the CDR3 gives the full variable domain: DVKVTQSSRYLVKRTGEKVFLECVQDMDHENMFWYRQDPGLGLRLIYFSYDVKMKEKGDIPEGYSVSREKKERFSLILESASTNQTSMYLCASKNGNTEAFFGQGTRLTVV.

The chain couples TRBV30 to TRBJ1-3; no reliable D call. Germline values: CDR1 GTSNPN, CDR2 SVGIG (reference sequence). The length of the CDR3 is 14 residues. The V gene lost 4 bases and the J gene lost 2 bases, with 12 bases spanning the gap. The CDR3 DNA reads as TGTGCCTGGAACGTGGGGTCGGCTGGAAACACCATATATTTT. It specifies CAWNVGSAGNTIYF.

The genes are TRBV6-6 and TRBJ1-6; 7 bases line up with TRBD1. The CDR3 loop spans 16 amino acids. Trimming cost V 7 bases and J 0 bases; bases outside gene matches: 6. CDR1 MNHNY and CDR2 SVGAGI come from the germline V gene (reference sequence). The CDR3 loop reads CASTQGGSSYNSPLHF. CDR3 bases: TGTGCCAGCACCCAGGGGGGGAGCTCCTATAATTCACCCCTCCACTTT.

CDR3 in amino acids: CASSLYYSNQPQHF. CDR3 sequence (DNA): TGTGCCAGCAGCTTGTACTATAGCAATCAGCCCCAGCATTTT. The chain carries TRBV5-6 and TRBJ1-5; D is ambiguous. Germline V gives CDR1 SGHDT, CDR2 YYEEEE. The V end was cut by 1 base, the J end by 0 bases, with 5 bases between. CDR3 length: 14 amino acids.

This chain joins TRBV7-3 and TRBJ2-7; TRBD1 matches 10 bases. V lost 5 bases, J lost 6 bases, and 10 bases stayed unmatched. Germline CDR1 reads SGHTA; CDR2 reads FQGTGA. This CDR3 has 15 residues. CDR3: CASSQGQGNFGEQYF. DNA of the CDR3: TGTGCCAGCAGCCAGGGACAGGGGAATTTTGGCGAGCAGTACTTC.

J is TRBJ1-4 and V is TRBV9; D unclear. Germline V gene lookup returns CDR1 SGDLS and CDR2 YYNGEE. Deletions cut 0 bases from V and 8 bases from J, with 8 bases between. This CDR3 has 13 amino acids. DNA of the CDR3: TGTGCCAGCAGCGTAGGCGTGGGGGAAAAACTGTTTTTT. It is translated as CASSVGVGEKLFF.

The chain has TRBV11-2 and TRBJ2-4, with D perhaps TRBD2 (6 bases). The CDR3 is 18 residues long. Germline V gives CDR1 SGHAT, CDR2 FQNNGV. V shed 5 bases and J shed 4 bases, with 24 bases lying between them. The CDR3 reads CASSPIRLLGGKKNIQYF. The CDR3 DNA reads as TGTGCCAGCAGCCCCATTCGACTCCTCGGAGGGAAAAAAAACATTCAGTACTTC.

The CDR3 DNA is TGTGCCAGCTCACCGAGAGACAGGGCTTCTGGGGCCAACGTCCTGACTTTC. Translation gives CASSPRDRASGANVLTF. V and J are TRBV18 and TRBJ2-6, with 7 bases that match TRBD1. Trimming cost V 3 bases and J 1 base; bases outside gene matches: 6. The germline CDR1 and CDR2 sequences are KGHSH and LQKENI. The CDR3 runs 17 residues.

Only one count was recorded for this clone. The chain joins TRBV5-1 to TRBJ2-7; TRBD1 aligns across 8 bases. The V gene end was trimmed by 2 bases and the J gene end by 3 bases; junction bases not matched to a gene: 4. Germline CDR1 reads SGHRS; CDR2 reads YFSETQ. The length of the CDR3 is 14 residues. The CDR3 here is CASSLDGQGYEQYF. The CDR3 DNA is TGCGCCAGCAGCTTAGACGGACAGGGCTACGAGCAGTACTTC.

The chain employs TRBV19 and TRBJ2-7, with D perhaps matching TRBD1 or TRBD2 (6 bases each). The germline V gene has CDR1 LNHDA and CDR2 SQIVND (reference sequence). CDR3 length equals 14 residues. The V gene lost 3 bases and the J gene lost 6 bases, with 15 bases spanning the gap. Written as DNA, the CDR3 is TGTGCCAGTAGTATCGGGACAAGGGGACTCGAGCAGTACTTC. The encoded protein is CASSIGTRGLEQYF.

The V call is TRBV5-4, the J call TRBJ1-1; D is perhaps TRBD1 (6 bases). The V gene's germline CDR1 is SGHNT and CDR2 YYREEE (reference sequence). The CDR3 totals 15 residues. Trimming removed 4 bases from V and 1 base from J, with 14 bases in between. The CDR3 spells CASSPVRGRNTEAFF. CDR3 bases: TGTGCCAGCAGCCCTGTCAGGGGCCGGAACACTGAAGCTTTCTTT.

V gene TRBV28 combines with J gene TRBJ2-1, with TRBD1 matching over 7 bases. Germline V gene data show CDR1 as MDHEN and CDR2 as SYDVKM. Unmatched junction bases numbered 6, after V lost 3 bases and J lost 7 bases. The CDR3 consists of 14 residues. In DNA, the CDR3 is TGTGCCAGCAGTTTCACAGGGGCGGAAAATGAGCAGTTCTTC. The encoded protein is CASSFTGAENEQFF. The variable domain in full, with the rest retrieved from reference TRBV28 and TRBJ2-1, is DVKVTQSSRYLVKRTGEKVFLECVQDMDHENMFWYRQDPGLGLRLIYFSYDVKMKEKGDIPEGYSVSREKKERFSLILESASTNQTSMYLCASSFTGAENEQFFGPGTRLTVL.

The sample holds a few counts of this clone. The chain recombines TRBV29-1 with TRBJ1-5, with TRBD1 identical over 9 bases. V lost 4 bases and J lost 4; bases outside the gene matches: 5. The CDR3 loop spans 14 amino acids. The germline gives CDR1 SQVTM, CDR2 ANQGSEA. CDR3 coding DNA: TGCAGCGTTGCAGTGGGACAGGGTAATCAGCCCCAGCATTTT. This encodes CSVAVGQGNQPQHF.